These 19 T cell receptor beta chains share one sample of origin, sequenced in a study of regulatory T cells in long-lasting Graves disease. Relying on iRepertoire HTBI primers and Arm-PCR of CDR3 regions, the team built TCR beta libraries. One entry per CDR3 protein, called by TCRdb with MiXCR from the multiplex PCR reads. The repertoire holds 350,000 to 450,000 distinct CDR3 sequences, with roughly 20% as singletons. Described time point: persistent/refractory GD, antithyroid drugs over 5 years with positive TRAb. PBMC RNA was the source of the TCR library. This sample comprised peripheral blood mononuclear cells (PBMCs), obtained when the disease was refractory, from a patient treated with antithyroid drugs. The receptors shown here come from a female donor with Graves disease.

The CDR3 DNA reads TGCGCCAGCAGCCAAGGAGCAGGGTCCGGACCCTACGAGCAGTACTTC. Its protein product is CASSQGAGSGPYEQYF. V usage is TRBV4-3 and J usage is TRBJ2-7, with D possibly being TRBD1 (5 bases). V was cut by 1 base and J by 2 bases, with 15 bases left in between. The CDR3 length is 16 residues. Germline CDR1 and CDR2: LGHNA and YSLEER.

This clonotype was recorded a few times. The chain is built from TRBV7-9 and TRBJ1-4; no firm D call. This CDR3 is built from 12 residues. The V end was cut by 4 bases, the J end by 5 bases, with 5 bases between. Per germline, CDR1 SEHNR and CDR2 FQNEAQ (reference sequence). The CDR3 protein is CASSYLNEKLFF. In DNA form, the CDR3 reads TGTGCCAGCAGCTATCTGAATGAAAAACTGTTTTTT.

There are many counts of this clonotype. V usage is TRBV3-1 and J usage is TRBJ1-2, with 7 bases fitting TRBD1. CDR3 length: 13 residues. Germline values: CDR1 LGHDT, CDR2 YNNKEL (reference sequence). J gave up 8 bases and V 3 bases, and 6 bases lay outside the gene matches. CDR3 sequence (DNA): TGTGCCAGCAGCCACGACAGGGCCTCCGGCTACACCTTC. Amino acid sequence: CASSHDRASGYTF.

The CDR3 nucleotides are TGTGCCAGCAGTCAGACAGGGACAGGGGCCAACTATGGCTACACCTTC. Translated: CASSQTGTGANYGYTF. The rearrangement links TRBV6-2 or TRBV6-3 to TRBJ1-2; 10 bases fit TRBD1. The CDR3 covers 16 residues. Germline CDR1 and CDR2: MNHEY and SVGEGT. V shed 5 bases, J shed 2 bases, and the junction held 8 bases outside the gene matches.

In its sample, this clonotype was seen once. The rearrangement joins TRBV4-1 to TRBJ1-2; D not resolved. V was clipped by 0 bases and J by 4 bases, with 12 bases between them. The V gene's germline CDR1 is MGHRA and CDR2 YSYEKL. CDR3 length: 15 amino acids. Written as DNA, the CDR3 is TGCGCCAGCAGCCAAGATGTTGCAGGCGCCTATGGCTACACCTTC. Translating gives CASSQDVAGAYGYTF.

This rearrangement joins TRBV5-1 to TRBJ1-1; D remains ambiguous. This CDR3 comprises 13 residues. Trimming took 8 bases from V and 1 from J, leaving 12 bases between them. Germline V gene data show CDR1 as SGHRS and CDR2 as YFSETQ. CDR3 loop: CASGEVGNTEAFF. Written as DNA, the CDR3 is TGCGCCAGTGGAGAGGTAGGGAACACTGAAGCTTTCTTT.

In its sample, this clonotype was seen a few times. This chain uses TRBV6-1 with TRBJ1-3; D unclear. The length of the CDR3 is 14 residues. CDR1 and CDR2 from the germline V gene are MNHNS and SASEGT. Between the trimmed V and J ends, which lost 4 bases and 2 bases, there was a span of 9 bases. The CDR3 reads CASSVDGPGNTIYF. For the CDR3, the DNA is TGTGCCAGCAGTGTGGACGGTCCTGGAAACACCATATATTTT.

This clonotype was seen repeatedly, ten times or more. J is TRBJ1-2 and V is TRBV12-3 or TRBV12-4; no reliable D call. The CDR3 length is 12 residues. Trimming cost V 6 bases and J 6 bases, with 11 bases left between them. CDR3: CASRLHRNGYTF. DNA for the CDR3: TGTGCCAGCAGGCTACACCGGAATGGCTACACCTTC.

This clonotype was observed at least ten times. V is TRBV11-2 and J is TRBJ1-6; 7 bases map to TRBD1. Per germline, CDR1 SGHAT and CDR2 FQNNGV. Trimming removed 0 bases from V and 9 bases from J; junction bases left unmatched: 5. The CDR3 is 15 residues long. CDR3: CASSLEGQATSPLHF. As DNA, the CDR3 is TGTGCCAGCAGCTTAGAAGGACAGGCGACTTCACCCCTCCACTTT.

The sample holds many counts of this clonotype. The chain has TRBV7-2 and TRBJ2-7; 9 nucleotides agree with TRBD1. Germline CDR1 and CDR2: SGHTA and FQGNSA. The V gene end was trimmed by 5 bases and the J gene end by 6 bases; junction bases not matched to a gene: 5. The CDR3 spans 13 residues. CDR3 DNA sequence: TGTGCCAGCAGCGGGACAGGGAACGGCGAGCAGTACTTC. It codes for CASSGTGNGEQYF.

Comments on this clonotype: The final CDR3 position lacks the conserved phenylalanine or tryptophan, pointing to a likely read error. The chain recombines TRBV20-1 with TRBJ1-1; D unclear. The germline V gene has CDR1 DFQATT and CDR2 SNEGSKA (reference sequence). V gave up 3 bases and J gave up 4 bases, with 9 bases separating them. This CDR3 has 12 amino acids. The CDR3 DNA reads as TGCAGTGCTAGGTCGTCTGGCACTGAAGCTTTCCTT. Translating gives CSARSSGTEAFL.

The chain uses TRBV6-2 or TRBV6-3 and TRBJ1-1; D might be TRBD1 (6 bases). CDR1 and CDR2 (germline): MNHEY, SVGEGT. The V and J ends lost 8 bases and 6 bases respectively, with 22 bases between them. The CDR3 spans 15 residues. This chain's CDR3 is CASGGYRVQSAEAFF. The DNA for the CDR3 is TGTGCCAGCGGGGGATACAGGGTTCAGAGCGCTGAAGCTTTCTTT.

The sample holds many counts of this clonotype. The chain links TRBV12-3 or TRBV12-4 to TRBJ2-5; D possibly corresponds to TRBD1 (5 bases). CDR3 size: 13 residues. V shed 6 bases and J shed 7 bases, with 15 bases lying between them. Written as DNA, the CDR3 is TGTGCCAGCAGCCCCGTCGAAAGGGGGACCCAGTACTTC. Protein product: CASSPVERGTQYF.

This clonotype showed up just a few times. The genes are TRBV20-1 and TRBJ1-5; D is perhaps TRBD1 (5 bases). The germline CDR1 and CDR2 sequences are DFQATT and SNEGSKA (reference sequence). Trimming removed 4 bases from V and 1 base from J, with 11 bases in between. This CDR3 has 14 amino acids. Written as DNA, the CDR3 is TGCAGTGCTAAAGGGGCGATGAGCAATCAGCCCCAGCATTTT. It encodes CSAKGAMSNQPQHF.

The V call is TRBV20-1, the J call TRBJ1-2; D possibly corresponds to TRBD1 (6 bases). V lost 6 bases, J lost 4 bases, and 15 bases lay in between. Germline values: CDR1 DFQATT, CDR2 SNEGSKA (reference sequence). This CDR3 region has 13 residues. DNA of the CDR3: TGCAGTGCCCAGAACAGGGAAGGCTATGGCTACACCTTC. It is translated as CSAQNREGYGYTF.

The chain joins TRBV24-1 to TRBJ2-2; D is undetermined. The CDR3 has 15 residues. With 0 bases removed from V and 2 bases from J, the gap between germline ends came to 6 bases. The germline CDR1 and CDR2 sequences are KGHDR and SFDVKD. CDR3 residues: CATSDLGRNTGELFF. DNA for the CDR3: TGTGCCACCAGTGATTTGGGCAGAAACACCGGGGAGCTGTTTTTT.

This rearrangement joins TRBV5-1 to TRBJ2-5; no clear D. The germline V and J ends were trimmed by 0 bases and 5 bases, with 11 bases remaining between them. CDR1 and CDR2 (germline): SGHRS, YFSETQ. The CDR3 is 14 amino acids. The CDR3 sequence: CASSLADPGETQYF. Here the CDR3 DNA reads TGCGCCAGCAGCTTGGCCGACCCGGGCGAGACCCAGTACTTC.

This clonotype showed up many times. This chain links TRBV20-1 with TRBJ1-2; D not resolved. Germline-derived CDR1 and CDR2 are DFQATT and SNEGSKA (reference sequence). This CDR3 is 12 amino acids long. Trimming removed 3 bases at V and 8 bases at J, with 13 bases between. CDR3 protein: CSASLTSGGYTF. The CDR3 coding sequence is TGCAGTGCTAGTTTGACATCAGGAGGCTACACCTTC.

This clonotype has only a few counts. J is TRBJ1-6 and V is TRBV7-2, with TRBD1 identical over 8 bases. Germline trimming cut 2 bases from V and 4 bases from J; bases unmatched to any gene: 10. Looked up from germline, CDR1 is SGHTA and CDR2 is FQGNSA. This CDR3 has 18 amino acids. DNA for the CDR3: TGTGCCAGCAGCTTAAGTGGACAGGGTGAGGGGTATAATTCACCCCTCCACTTT. Protein sequence: CASSLSGQGEGYNSPLHF.